This is a list of T cell receptor beta chains from one sample in a study of blood T cells in healthy people across ages. TCRdb called the 5' RACE reads again in MiXCR, with one record for every CDR3 protein. The repertoire holds approximately 800,000 distinct CDR3 sequences, with approximately 24% as singletons. This sample also appeared in a second study, on T cells of mothers and their children.

The sequencing input was blood. The receptors were gathered from a boy under 18 in good health. Both conserved end residues are part of each CDR3. Fields, in order: CDR3 length, J gene, V gene, clone size, D gene, CDR3 protein, CDR3 DNA. The D gene is left open where the match is weak. The size field is filled for only some rows; it gives once, few, many or a size class.

12 | TRBJ1-3 | TRBV12-3/TRBV12-4 | few | . | CASTLGGNTIYF | TGTGCCAGCACTTTAGGTGGGAACACCATATATTTT
14 | TRBJ2-6 | TRBV2 | . | . | CASTDQGSQFVLTF | TGTGCCAGCACCGACCAGGGGTCGCAATTCGTCCTGACTTTC
16 | TRBJ2-4 | TRBV2 | . | . | CASSEESRGAKNIQYF | TGTGCCAGCAGTGAAGAGTCCCGCGGGGCCAAAAACATTCAGTACTTC
16 | TRBJ2-1 | TRBV14 | few | . | CASSHSVRSSYNEQFF | TGTGCCAGCAGCCACTCGGTCCGGAGCTCCTACAATGAGCAGTTCTTC
15 | TRBJ1-4 | TRBV2 | . | . | CASKSRGTTNEKLFF | TGTGCCAGCAAATCCAGGGGAACAACTAATGAAAAACTGTTTTTT
13 | TRBJ2-5 | TRBV28 | . | TRBD1 | CASPGDSPREQYF | TGTGCCAGTCCTGGGGACAGTCCTAGGGAGCAGTACTTC
16 | TRBJ2-5 | TRBV20-1 | . | TRBD1 | CSARDPRDSPQETQYF | TGCAGTGCTAGAGACCCCCGGGACAGCCCCCAAGAGACCCAGTACTTC
15 | TRBJ1-1 | TRBV12-3/TRBV12-4 | . | . | CASSLGRWGNTEAFF | TGTGCCAGCAGTTTGGGCAGGTGGGGGAACACTGAAGCTTTCTTT
12 | TRBJ1-5 | TRBV20-1 | . | . | CSARGPHQPQHF | TGCAGTGCTAGGGGACCCCATCAGCCCCAGCATTTT
16 | TRBJ2-4 | TRBV5-1 | . | . | CASSSGAGDWRNIQYF | TGCGCCAGCAGCTCCGGGGCCGGGGACTGGAGAAACATTCAGTACTTC
15 | TRBJ1-2 | TRBV15 | . | TRBD1 | CAVNTDRGRNYGYTF | TGTGCCGTCAACACAGACAGGGGGAGGAACTATGGCTACACCTTC
20 | TRBJ2-6 | TRBV9 | few | . | CASSPKLTLGPSEGANVLTF | TGTGCCAGCAGCCCAAAACTTACGCTGGGACCGAGCGAGGGGGCCAACGTCCTGACTTTC
15 | TRBJ2-6 | TRBV7-6 | . | . | CASSLGALGANVLTF | TGTGCCAGCAGCTTAGGGGCACTCGGGGCCAACGTCCTGACTTTC
14 | TRBJ2-5 | TRBV24-1 | many | . | CATSGSVVGETQYF | TGTGCCACCAGTGGTTCGGTAGTGGGAGAGACCCAGTACTTC
14 | TRBJ1-1 | TRBV6-2/TRBV6-3 | . | . | CASTPRGDNTEAFF | TGTGCCAGCACACCACGTGGGGACAACACTGAAGCTTTCTTT
13 | TRBJ2-5 | TRBV7-9 | . | . | CASSFALWETQYF | TGTGCCAGCAGCTTCGCGTTGTGGGAGACCCAGTACTTC
13 | TRBJ2-7 | TRBV10-3 | few | . | CAISGSAGYEQYF | TGTGCCATCAGTGGGTCAGCGGGCTACGAGCAGTACTTC